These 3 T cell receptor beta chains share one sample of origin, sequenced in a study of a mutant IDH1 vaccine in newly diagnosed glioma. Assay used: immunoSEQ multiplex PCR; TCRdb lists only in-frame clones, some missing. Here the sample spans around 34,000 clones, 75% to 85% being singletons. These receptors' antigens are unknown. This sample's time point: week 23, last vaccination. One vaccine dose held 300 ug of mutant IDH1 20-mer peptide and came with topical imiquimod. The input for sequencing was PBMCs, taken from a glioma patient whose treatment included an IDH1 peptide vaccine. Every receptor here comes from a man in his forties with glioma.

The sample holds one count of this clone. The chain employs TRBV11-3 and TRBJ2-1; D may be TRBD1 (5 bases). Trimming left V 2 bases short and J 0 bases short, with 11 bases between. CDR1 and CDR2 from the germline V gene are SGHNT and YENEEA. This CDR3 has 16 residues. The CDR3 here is CASSLRGATSYNEQFF. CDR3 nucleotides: TGTGCCAGCAGCTTACGTGGGGCCACCTCCTACAATGAGCAGTTCTTC. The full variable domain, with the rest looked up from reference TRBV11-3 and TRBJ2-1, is EAGVVQSPRYKIIEKKQPVAFWCNPISGHNTLYWYLQNLGQGPELLIRYENEEAVDDSQLPKDRFSAERLKGVDSTLKIQPAELGDSAVYLCASSLRGATSYNEQFFGPGTRLTVL.

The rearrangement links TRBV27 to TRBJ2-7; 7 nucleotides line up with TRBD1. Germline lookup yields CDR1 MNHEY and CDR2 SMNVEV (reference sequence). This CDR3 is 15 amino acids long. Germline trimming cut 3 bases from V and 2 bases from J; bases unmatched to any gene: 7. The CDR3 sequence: CASSFQNRGPYEQYF. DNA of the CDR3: TGTGCCAGCAGTTTCCAGAACAGGGGTCCCTACGAGCAGTACTTC.

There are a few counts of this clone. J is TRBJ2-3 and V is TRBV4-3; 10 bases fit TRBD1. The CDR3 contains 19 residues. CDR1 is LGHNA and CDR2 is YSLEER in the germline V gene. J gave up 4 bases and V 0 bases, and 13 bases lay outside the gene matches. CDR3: CASSQEWGQGRLSADTQYF. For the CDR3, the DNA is TGCGCCAGCAGCCAAGAGTGGGGACAGGGGAGGCTCAGCGCAGATACGCAGTATTTT.